Below are 32 T cell receptor beta chains sequenced from a single sample in a study of T-cell memory formation after mild COVID-19. TCRdb re-derived calls from the 5' RACE reads in MiXCR, one entry per CDR3 protein. Of nearly 250,000 distinct CDR3 sequences listed, roughly 14% are singletons. Sequencing was carried out using PBMCs or a T cell subset sorted from them (not recorded which). These receptors originate from an adult woman who had mild COVID-19 (a few samples of this study predate the infection). Cell type and time point are not known.

This clonotype was observed a few times. The chain recombines TRBV7-9 with TRBJ1-2; the D gene is possibly TRBD1 (5 bases). Germline CDR1 reads SEHNR; CDR2 reads FQNEAQ (reference sequence). The CDR3 is made up of 14 amino acids. Trimming left V 2 bases short and J 3 bases short, with 10 bases between. CDR3: CASSLMQGYYGYTF. In DNA form, the CDR3 reads TGTGCCAGCAGCTTAATGCAGGGTTACTATGGCTACACCTTC.

This clonotype has just a few counts. V usage is TRBV10-3 and J usage is TRBJ2-1; TRBD1 agrees at 7 bases. CDR1 and CDR2 from the germline V gene are ENHRY and SYGVKD. J was trimmed by 5 bases and V by 9 bases; bases with no gene match: 4. This CDR3 contains 12 residues. The CDR3 loop is CAIGTANNEQFF. The CDR3 bases are TGTGCCATAGGGACAGCTAACAATGAGCAGTTCTTC.

This clonotype was seen a few times. J is TRBJ1-4 and V is TRBV4-3; D remains ambiguous. The germline CDR1 and CDR2 sequences are LGHNA and YSLEER. This CDR3 is built from 14 residues. V lost 1 base to trimming and J lost 8 bases, with 11 bases between them. CDR3 bases: TGCGCCAGCAGCCAAGGTCCGGGGAGGGAAAAACTGTTTTTT. Amino acid sequence: CASSQGPGREKLFF.

This chain connects TRBV7-3 to TRBJ1-1, with unresolved D. This CDR3 is built from 13 residues. The germline V gene encodes CDR1 SGHTA and CDR2 FQGTGA. Trimming pared 3 bases from V and 5 bases from J, leaving 10 bases between. The CDR3 sequence is CASSFARGTEAFF. The CDR3 nucleotides read TGTGCCAGCAGCTTTGCCCGAGGGACTGAAGCTTTCTTT.

The chain combines TRBV6-2 or TRBV6-3 with TRBJ2-4, with 7 bases matching TRBD2. This CDR3 spans 13 amino acids. The germline V gene has CDR1 MNHEY and CDR2 SVGEGT. Trimming cost V 3 bases and J 6 bases; bases outside gene matches: 2. For the CDR3, the DNA is TGTGCCAGCAGTTATACGGGGGGAAACATTCAGTACTTC. It codes for CASSYTGGNIQYF.

In this sample, this clonotype turned up a few times. This sequence joins TRBV20-1 and TRBJ2-7; TRBD1 aligns across 10 bases. The CDR3 consists of 14 residues. Germline V gene data show CDR1 as DFQATT and CDR2 as SNEGSKA (reference sequence). Losses at the gene ends were 1 base for V and 2 bases for J; bases not matched to a gene: 2. CDR3 bases: TGCAGTGCTAGAGGGGACAGGGGAGCCTACGAGCAGTACTTC. Its translation: CSARGDRGAYEQYF.

This clonotype was observed a handful of times. V gene TRBV29-1 combines with J gene TRBJ2-5; D remains ambiguous. V lost 4 bases and J 4 bases, leaving 10 bases between the germline ends. The CDR3 contains 12 residues. CDR1 is SQVTM and CDR2 is ANQGSEA in the germline V gene. The chain's CDR3 is CSVVAGRETQYF. CDR3 nucleotide sequence: TGCAGCGTTGTGGCAGGCCGAGAGACCCAGTACTTC.

The V and J genes are TRBV2 and TRBJ1-1, with D tentatively TRBD1 (5 bases). The germline V gene encodes CDR1 SNHLY and CDR2 FYNNEI. The CDR3 totals 13 residues. Trimming removed 3 bases from V and 4 bases from J, with 9 bases in between. CDR3 amino acids: CASSDRQITEAFF. The CDR3 DNA is TGTGCCAGCAGTGACCGACAGATCACTGAAGCTTTCTTT.

This clonotype turned up a few times. V gene TRBV10-2 combines with J gene TRBJ2-7; D is possibly TRBD2 (7 bases). Germline values: CDR1 WSHSY, CDR2 SAAADI. This CDR3 spans 14 amino acids. V lost 1 base and J 2 bases, leaving 9 bases between the germline ends. This CDR3 is CASSEFGGPYEQYF. As DNA, the CDR3 is TGCGCCAGCAGTGAGTTCGGGGGGCCCTACGAGCAGTACTTC.

This clonotype was counted between two and nine times. The chain recombines TRBV6-4 with TRBJ1-1; D is undetermined. Germline CDR1 is MRHNA and CDR2 is SNTAGT. This CDR3 is built from 13 residues. Trimming removed 6 bases at V and 3 bases at J, with 11 bases between. The CDR3 coding sequence is TGTGCCAGCAGCCTGACGGTATACACTGAAGCTTTCTTT. It yields the protein CASSLTVYTEAFF.

This sequence joins TRBV7-3 and TRBJ2-1; D may be TRBD2 (5 bases). The V gene lost 5 bases and the J gene lost 13 bases, with 18 bases spanning the gap. The CDR3 sequence is 13 residues long. Germline V gene lookup returns CDR1 SGHTA and CDR2 FQGTGA. The CDR3 DNA sequence: TGTGCCAGCAGCCCCCACGGGGAACCACGACAGTTCTTC. This codes for CASSPHGEPRQFF.

The chain joins TRBV14 to TRBJ2-5, with TRBD2 matching over 8 bases. V lost 1 base and J lost 3; bases outside the gene matches: 1. Germline V CDR1 and CDR2: SGHDN, FVKESK. This CDR3 has 14 residues. CDR3 protein: CASSQGGLEETQYF. In nucleotides, the CDR3 is TGTGCCAGCAGCCAAGGGGGACTAGAAGAGACCCAGTACTTC. The full variable domain, rest sourced from reference TRBV14 and TRBJ2-5, is EAGVTQFPSHSVIEKGQTVTLRCDPISGHDNLYWYRRVMGKEIKFLLHFVKESKQDESGMPNNRFLAERTGGTYSTLKVQPAELEDSGVYFCASSQGGLEETQYFGPGTRLLVL.

This clonotype has a handful of counts. The V call is TRBV4-1, the J call TRBJ2-4, with D possibly matching TRBD2 (6 bases). This CDR3 contains 18 residues. Trimming pared 1 base from V and 1 base from J, leaving 17 bases between. From germline, CDR1 is MGHRA and CDR2 YSYEKL. This CDR3 reads CASSQGGVLRDAKNIQYF. The CDR3 DNA sequence: TGCGCCAGCAGCCAAGGGGGGGTCCTCAGGGACGCCAAAAACATTCAGTACTTC.

This clonotype was seen ten or more times. This chain uses TRBV4-2 with TRBJ2-1, with 7 positions matching TRBD1. This CDR3 has 15 amino acids. With V trimmed by 4 bases and J by 8 bases, 11 bases remained unmatched. Germline-derived CDR1 and CDR2 are LGHNA and YNFKEQ. CDR3 protein: CASSLNRGSYDEQFF. Here the CDR3 DNA reads TGTGCCAGCAGCCTCAACAGGGGTTCTTACGATGAGCAGTTCTTC.

The sample holds a few counts of this clonotype. This chain connects TRBV7-2 to TRBJ1-1; no clear D. V lost 4 bases and J lost 5, with 20 bases in between. The V gene's germline CDR1 is SGHTA and CDR2 FQGNSA. The CDR3 loop spans 16 amino acids. The CDR3, as DNA: TGTGCCAGCAGCTCCCAGGAGGGCCTAAGAGGTACTGAAGCTTTCTTT. This sequence encodes CASSSQEGLRGTEAFF.

This clonotype was detected a few times. J is TRBJ2-7 and V is TRBV28, with 7 bases fitting TRBD1. This CDR3 spans 16 amino acids. V was pared by 1 base and J by 0 bases, with 6 bases of the junction left unmatched. Germline-derived CDR1 and CDR2 are MDHEN and SYDVKM. The CDR3 is CASSLSVGQNSYEQYF. In DNA, the CDR3 is TGTGCCAGCAGTTTATCAGTGGGACAGAACTCCTACGAGCAGTACTTC.

The table lists this clonotype with a few counts. The chain carries TRBV12-3 or TRBV12-4 and TRBJ1-6, with D tentatively TRBD1 (6 bases). The CDR3 contains 13 residues. The V end was cut by 5 bases, the J end by 10 bases, with 12 bases between. This CDR3 is CASSDQGRSPLHF. In DNA form, the CDR3 reads TGTGCCAGCAGTGACCAGGGGAGGTCACCCCTCCACTTT.

A few counts support this clonotype. The rearrangement joins TRBV2 to TRBJ1-5, with TRBD1 identical over 7 bases. Germline V gene sequence: CDR1 SNHLY, CDR2 FYNNEI. After removal of 7 bases from V and 9 bases from J, the junction contained 12 bases not matched to a gene. The CDR3 sequence is 14 residues long. This CDR3 reads CASKAGQPTPPQHF. Written as DNA, the CDR3 is TGTGCCAGCAAGGCGGGACAGCCCACCCCGCCCCAGCATTTT.

There are a few counts of this clonotype. The V call is TRBV15, the J call TRBJ2-5, with D uncertain. CDR3 length: 13 amino acids. The V and J ends lost 6 bases and 6 bases respectively, with 14 bases between them. Germline loops: CDR1 LNHNV, CDR2 YYDKDF (reference sequence). CDR3 sequence: CATSRTAQKTQYF. CDR3 DNA: TGTGCCACCAGTAGGACCGCCCAGAAGACCCAGTACTTC.

V and J are TRBV6-5 and TRBJ2-1; D possibly corresponds to TRBD2 (6 bases). Germline CDR1 MNHEY, CDR2 SVGAGI. The length of the CDR3 is 16 residues. The V end lost 6 bases, the J end lost 0 bases, and 15 bases lay between the germline ends. The CDR3 here is CASRIGSHTSYNEQFF. In DNA, the CDR3 is TGTGCCAGCAGAATCGGGAGCCACACCTCCTACAATGAGCAGTTCTTC.

This clonotype was seen only a few times. The chain uses TRBV7-9 and TRBJ2-3, with 9 positions matching TRBD2. Germline V gene data show CDR1 as SEHNR and CDR2 as FQNEAQ (reference sequence). After removal of 5 bases from V and 4 bases from J, the junction contained 10 bases not matched to a gene. The CDR3 runs 16 residues. CDR3 sequence reads: CASSPRLAGVPDTQYF. The CDR3 nucleotides are TGTGCCAGCAGCCCCCGATTAGCGGGAGTCCCAGATACGCAGTATTTT.

This clonotype was found many times. The chain couples TRBV12-3 or TRBV12-4 to TRBJ1-1; 11 nucleotides agree with TRBD1. The CDR3 is 15 residues long. V dropped 7 bases and J dropped 5; count of bases not matched to a gene: 9. The CDR3 coding sequence is TGTGCCAGCAAGTTAGGGACAGGGGGTTGGACTGAAGCTTTCTTT. Protein product: CASKLGTGGWTEAFF.

A few counts support this clonotype. The rearrangement links TRBV5-1 to TRBJ2-3; 10 bases are a match to TRBD2. This CDR3 contains 18 residues. The V gene end was trimmed by 4 bases and the J gene end by 2 bases; junction bases not matched to a gene: 13. In germline, CDR1 is SGHRS, CDR2 YFSETQ. CDR3 region: CASSSPGTSDFFTDTQYF. The CDR3 DNA reads TGCGCCAGCAGCAGCCCCGGGACTAGCGACTTCTTCACAGATACGCAGTATTTT.

CDR3 sequence reads: CSARERPNSPLHF. The CDR3 region has the DNA TGCAGTGCTAGAGAGCGACCAAACTCACCCCTCCACTTT. The chain recombines TRBV20-1 with TRBJ1-6; unclear D gene. The CDR3 sequence is 13 residues long. V dropped 0 bases and J dropped 10 bases, with 10 bases sitting between them. Germline loops: CDR1 DFQATT, CDR2 SNEGSKA (reference sequence).

This chain joins TRBV5-1 and TRBJ2-1; maybe TRBD2 (6 bases). CDR1 and CDR2 from the germline V gene are SGHRS and YFSETQ. The V gene lost 4 bases and the J gene lost 9 bases, with 20 bases spanning the gap. This CDR3 has 15 residues. The CDR3 spells CASSPPRLVGREQFF. Here the CDR3 DNA reads TGCGCCAGCAGCCCCCCCAGACTAGTTGGGCGTGAGCAGTTCTTC.

The chain employs TRBV29-1 and TRBJ1-1, with D possibly being TRBD1 (6 bases). CDR3 length: 14 residues. Germline V gene sequence: CDR1 SQVTM, CDR2 ANQGSEA. The V end lost 7 bases, the J end lost 0 bases, and 15 bases lay between the germline ends. The CDR3 coding sequence is TGCAGCGGGGGACGGCGGGACATGAACACTGAAGCTTTCTTT. This encodes CSGGRRDMNTEAFF. The entire variable domain, with the rest obtained from reference TRBV29-1 and TRBJ1-1, is as follows: SAVISQKPSRDICQRGTSLTIQCQVDSQVTMMFWYRQQPGQSLTLIATANQGSEATYESGFVIDKFPISRPNLTFSTLTVSNMSPEDSSIYLCSGGRRDMNTEAFFGQGTRLTVV.

This sequence joins TRBV10-3 and TRBJ2-3; a possible D gene is TRBD1 (5 bases). Trimming left V 3 bases short and J 4 bases short, with 20 bases between. Germline-derived CDR1 and CDR2 are ENHRY and SYGVKD. The CDR3 extends over 17 amino acids. In DNA form, the CDR3 reads TGTGCCATCAGTGACCCTGGTCAGGGTTCGGTCGCAGATACGCAGTATTTT. Its protein is CAISDPGQGSVADTQYF.

This clonotype was recorded a few times. The chain joins TRBV5-1 to TRBJ2-1; 9 nucleotides agree with TRBD1. The germline gives CDR1 SGHRS, CDR2 YFSETQ. CDR3 length equals 15 residues. J was trimmed by 6 bases and V by 5 bases; bases with no gene match: 9. The CDR3: CASSSRTGVANEQFF. Written as DNA, the CDR3 is TGCGCCAGCAGTAGCAGGACAGGGGTTGCCAATGAGCAGTTCTTC. Full variable domain (remainder filled in from reference TRBV5-1 and TRBJ2-1): KAGVTQTPRYLIKTRGQQVTLSCSPISGHRSVSWYQQTPGQGLQFLFEYFSETQRNKGNFPGRFSGRQFSNSRSEMNVSTLELGDSALYLCASSSRTGVANEQFFGPGTRLTVL.

The CDR3 DNA follows: TGTGCCAGCAGTGAAGTACTCCGGGAAGAAGCTTTCTTT. This encodes CASSEVLREEAFF. The chain employs TRBV6-1 and TRBJ1-1; D not resolved. This CDR3 has 13 residues. Germline CDR1 and CDR2: MNHNS and SASEGT. The V end lost 1 base, the J end lost 8 bases, and 11 bases lay between the germline ends.

The rearrangement joins TRBV24-1 to TRBJ2-7; 11 bases line up with TRBD1. Germline values: CDR1 KGHDR, CDR2 SFDVKD. V shed 1 base, J shed 5 bases, and the junction held 6 bases outside the gene matches. This CDR3 is 16 amino acids long. Here the CDR3 DNA reads TGTGCCACCAGTGATTTCGTTCGGACAGGGGGCAACGAGCAGTACTTC. This sequence encodes CATSDFVRTGGNEQYF.

The chain joins TRBV30 to TRBJ1-5; 8 bases line up with TRBD1. V shed 3 bases and J 2 bases; nucleotides not matched to a gene: 15. The CDR3 consists of 18 residues. From germline, CDR1 is GTSNPN and CDR2 SVGIG (reference sequence). CDR3 region: CAWRPDRASGGGNQPQHF. CDR3 in DNA: TGTGCCTGGAGGCCGGACAGGGCCAGTGGGGGTGGCAATCAGCCCCAGCATTTT.

This clonotype came up a few times. The chain has TRBV12-3 or TRBV12-4 and TRBJ2-1; TRBD1 might be the D (5 bases). V lost 7 bases to trimming and J lost 0 bases, with 13 bases between them. The CDR3 is made up of 15 amino acids. The CDR3 is CASNKQESSYNEQFF. In nucleotides, the CDR3 is TGTGCCAGCAACAAACAGGAGAGCTCCTACAATGAGCAGTTCTTC.